One TCR beta chain is described in this entry. Its cognate antigen is unknown. Time point given: sample taken at primary tumor resection. In each case, whole RNA from tumor, nontumor lung or frozen PBMC was sequenced unsorted. TCR cDNA molecules each carried a unique molecular identifier. TCRdb used MiXCR to reprocess the 5' RACE reads, holding one entry per CDR3 protein. The table includes about 44,000 distinct CDR3 sequences, 12% to 15% detected once. The source of the sample is a study of spatial heterogeneity in lung cancer. Findings and limits, study-wide: Compared with follow-up, resection was when ubiquitous expanded tumor TCRs appeared in blood more.

Germline V gives CDR1 ENHRY, CDR2 SYGVKD. The CDR3 has 14 residues. With V trimmed by 3 bases and J by 7 bases, 5 bases remained unmatched. The material was PBMCs, obtained at surgery. The chain joins TRBV10-3 to TRBJ1-3; TRBD1 matches 8 bases. The sequence was obtained from a male donor with early-stage non-small cell lung cancer. The CDR3 DNA follows: TGTGCCATCAGTGACGGGCAGGGGGCGAACACCATATATTTT. Protein sequence: CAISDGQGANTIYF.